These 19 T cell receptor beta chains were sequenced from one sample in a study of T cell responses to AZD1222 COVID-19 vaccine. TCRdb keeps only in-frame clones here, not all; method: immunoSEQ multiplex PCR. This table holds about 110,000 clones, 90% to 95% found once. Sequencing was performed on peripheral blood, taken on day 0 of AZD1222 vaccination. The receptor source for this set is an adult in good health.

V usage is TRBV30 and J usage is TRBJ1-1; no reliable D call. V was clipped by 0 bases and J by 1 base, with 6 bases between them. CDR3 size: 13 residues. Germline values: CDR1 GTSNPN, CDR2 SVGIG (reference sequence). The CDR3 region is CAWSVRQNTEAFF. CDR3 sequence (DNA): TGTGCCTGGAGTGTGAGGCAGAACACTGAAGCTTTCTTT.

The chain uses TRBV5-4 and TRBJ1-3; D gene uncertain. Germline values: CDR1 SGHNT, CDR2 YYREEE (reference sequence). V shed 1 base and J shed 0 bases, with 14 bases lying between them. The length of the CDR3 is 17 residues. CDR3 nucleotide sequence: TGTGCCAGCAGCTTGTTTGCCGACATTCCCTCTGGAAACACCATATATTTT. Protein product: CASSLFADIPSGNTIYF.

The chain uses TRBV7-3 and TRBJ1-1; 9 nucleotides line up with TRBD1. This CDR3 is 13 amino acids long. CDR1 and CDR2 from the germline V gene are SGHTA and FQGTGA. V was clipped by 6 bases and J by 7 bases; unmatched bases: 6. The CDR3 here is CASSQTGGGEAFF. DNA for the CDR3: TGTGCCAGCAGTCAAACAGGGGGCGGTGAAGCTTTCTTT.

This sequence joins TRBV6-6 and TRBJ1-1; D unclear. This CDR3 spans 12 amino acids. Trimming left V 2 bases short and J 1 base short, with 2 bases between. Germline V gives CDR1 MNHNY, CDR2 SVGAGI (reference sequence). The CDR3 region is CASSYQNTEAFF. DNA of the CDR3: TGTGCCAGCAGTTACCAGAACACTGAAGCTTTCTTT.

The chain is built from TRBV4-1 and TRBJ1-5; D ambiguous. The germline V and J ends were trimmed by 1 base and 5 bases, with 18 bases remaining between them. The CDR3 extends over 17 amino acids. Germline values: CDR1 MGHRA, CDR2 YSYEKL. Written as DNA, the CDR3 is TGCGCCAGCAGCCAAGCCGGTTTTAAGGGTAAGGATCAGCCCCAGCATTTT. Amino acids: CASSQAGFKGKDQPQHF.

The chain combines TRBV10-3 with TRBJ2-7; unclear D gene. The CDR3 consists of 12 residues. CDR1 is ENHRY, CDR2 SYGVKD, per germline. V lost 0 bases to trimming and J lost 2 bases, with 2 bases between them. CDR3 loop: CAISESAYEQYF. In nucleotides, the CDR3 is TGTGCCATCAGTGAGTCGGCCTACGAGCAGTACTTC.

V gene TRBV3-1 (or the pseudogene TRBV3-2) combines with J gene TRBJ2-5; tentatively, D is TRBD1 (6 bases). Trimming left V 0 bases short and J 5 bases short, with 22 bases between. Germline V gene sequence: CDR1 LGHDT, CDR2 YNNKEL (reference sequence). This CDR3 contains 18 residues. CDR3 amino acids: CASSQDGRGHVRGETQYF. The CDR3 DNA is TGTGCCAGCAGCCAAGATGGTCGAGGACACGTAAGGGGGGAGACCCAGTACTTC.

This chain joins TRBV7-9 and TRBJ2-5, with D unclear. CDR3 length equals 12 residues. The V and J ends lost 2 bases and 5 bases respectively, with 6 bases between them. CDR1 SEHNR and CDR2 FQNEAQ come from the germline V gene (reference sequence). The CDR3 spells CASSLLGETQYF. CDR3 nucleotide sequence: TGTGCCAGCAGCTTATTGGGGGAGACCCAGTACTTC.

The chain couples TRBV7-8 to TRBJ1-1; D may be TRBD1 (5 bases). Per germline, CDR1 SGHVS and CDR2 FQNEAQ. This CDR3 has 15 amino acids. V lost 3 bases, J lost 2 bases, and 13 bases lay in between. As DNA, the CDR3 is TGTGCCAGCAGCTTCGACAGACTGGCCAACACTGAAGCTTTCTTT. Translating gives CASSFDRLANTEAFF. Drawing the rest from reference TRBV7-8 and TRBJ1-1, the complete variable domain is GAGVSQSPRYKVAKRGQDVALRCDPISGHVSLFWYQQALGQGPEFLTYFQNEAQLDKSGLPSDRFFAERPEGSVSTLKIQRTQQEDSAVYLCASSFDRLANTEAFFGQGTRLTVV.

The chain is built from TRBV18 and TRBJ1-5; TRBD1 agrees at 10 bases. This CDR3 is built from 14 residues. Germline CDR1 is KGHSH and CDR2 is LQKENI. The junction had 4 bases not matched to a gene; V was cut back by 6 bases and J by 5 bases. The CDR3 DNA is TGTGCCAGCTCTACGGGACAGGGGTATCAGCCCCAGCATTTT. Amino acid sequence: CASSTGQGYQPQHF.

CDR3 amino acids: CASSSQTGGKDYGYTF. In DNA form, the CDR3 reads TGCGCCAGCAGCAGTCAGACAGGGGGCAAGGACTATGGCTACACCTTC. The chain has TRBV5-1 and TRBJ1-2, with 10 bases lining up with TRBD1. This CDR3 is 16 amino acids long. Unmatched junction bases numbered 9, after V lost 4 bases and J lost 3 bases. CDR1 and CDR2 (germline): SGHRS, YFSETQ. The full variable domain, with the rest looked up from reference TRBV5-1 and TRBJ1-2, is KAGVTQTPRYLIKTRGQQVTLSCSPISGHRSVSWYQQTPGQGLQFLFEYFSETQRNKGNFPGRFSGRQFSNSRSEMNVSTLELGDSALYLCASSSQTGGKDYGYTFGSGTRLTVV.

The genes are TRBV24-1 and TRBJ1-5; no clear D gene. The CDR3 consists of 12 residues. Germline V lookup: CDR1 KGHDR, CDR2 SFDVKD. Between the trimmed V and J ends, which lost 5 bases and 3 bases, there was a span of 4 bases. In DNA, the CDR3 is TGTGCCACCAGTGGAACCAATCAGCCCCAGCATTTT. This encodes CATSGTNQPQHF.

The chain has TRBV3-1 (or the pseudogene TRBV3-2) and TRBJ1-6; D is unresolved. Germline-derived CDR1 and CDR2 are LGHDT and YNNKEL (reference sequence). CDR3 size: 13 residues. Trimming cost V 0 bases and J 9 bases, with 6 bases left between them. The CDR3 DNA is TGTGCCAGCAGCCAAGATATGGGTTCACCCCTCCACTTT. This encodes CASSQDMGSPLHF.

The chain links TRBV4-1 to TRBJ1-6; the match to TRBD1 covers 9 bases. The germline V gene encodes CDR1 MGHRA and CDR2 YSYEKL. The CDR3 extends over 15 amino acids. The J segment lost 10 bases and the V segment lost 4 bases, leaving 8 bases of the junction unmatched. The CDR3 spells CASSLRDRVESPLHF. For the CDR3, the DNA is TGCGCCAGCAGCCTTCGGGACAGGGTCGAATCACCCCTCCACTTT.

The chain employs TRBV4-2 and TRBJ1-2, with 9 bases aligning to TRBD1. This CDR3 region has 14 residues. Trimming cost V 4 bases and J 7 bases; bases outside gene matches: 7. Germline loops: CDR1 LGHNA, CDR2 YNFKEQ. CDR3: CASSPGQGLSGYTF. The CDR3 DNA is TGTGCCAGCAGCCCCGGACAGGGGTTAAGTGGCTACACCTTC.

The rearrangement uses TRBV6-5 and TRBJ1-1; maybe TRBD1 (5 bases). V lost 5 bases, J lost 5 bases, and 15 bases lay in between. This CDR3 contains 14 residues. Germline-derived CDR1 and CDR2 are MNHEY and SVGAGI. Here the CDR3 reads CASSPHGEGTEAFF. CDR3 DNA: TGTGCCAGCAGTCCTCACGGAGAGGGGACTGAAGCTTTCTTT.

The chain is built from TRBV20-1 and TRBJ2-5, with TRBD2 matching over 10 bases. This CDR3 has 15 amino acids. Germline CDR1 reads DFQATT; CDR2 reads SNEGSKA (reference sequence). J lost 5 bases, V lost 3 bases, and 9 bases had no gene match. CDR3 sequence (DNA): TGCAGTGCTAGTCCCTTAGCGGGAGGCGGTGAGACCCAGTACTTC. It is translated as CSASPLAGGGETQYF.

The chain has TRBV11-3 and TRBJ2-2, with TRBD2 matching over 9 bases. The V gene's germline CDR1 is SGHNT and CDR2 YENEEA. The ends lost 1 base at V and 2 bases at J; junction bases unmatched: 2. The CDR3 covers 16 residues. Here the CDR3 reads CASSLASGVNTGELFF. The DNA of the CDR3 is TGTGCCAGCAGCTTAGCTAGCGGGGTTAACACCGGGGAGCTGTTTTTT.

This clone was detected once. The chain links TRBV7-6 to TRBJ1-5, with D possibly TRBD1 on 5 matching bases. With 2 bases removed from V and 9 bases from J, the gap between germline ends came to 17 bases. Germline CDR1 reads SGHVS; CDR2 reads FNYEAQ. This CDR3 region has 15 residues. The DNA of the CDR3 is TGTGCCAGCAGCTTATACTCCCAGGGACGTGGGCCCCAGCATTTT. Amino acid sequence: CASSLYSQGRGPQHF. Full variable domain (rest looked up from reference TRBV7-6 and TRBJ1-5): GAGVSQSPRYKVTKRGQDVALRCDPISGHVSLYWYRQALGQGPEFLTYFNYEAQQDKSGLPNDRFSAERPEGSISTLTIQRTEQRDSAMYRCASSLYSQGRGPQHFGDGTRLSIL.